Listed here are 2 T cell receptor beta chains from one sample, sequenced in a study of T cell repertoires in cytomegalovirus infection. These receptors have no known antigen. TCRdb redid the calling of the reads with MiXCR, one entry per CDR3 protein. The sample carries about 920,000 distinct CDR3 sequences, less than 40% recorded once. This material consisted of cultured CD8+ T cells from PBMCs, taken from culture after CMV antigen stimulation. These receptors were taken from a human donor in good health (CMV status not recorded). Some clones in this sample may be carry-over from other donors' samples.

V is TRBV6-6 and J is TRBJ1-5; unclear D gene. Germline V gene lookup returns CDR1 MNHNY and CDR2 SVGAGI (reference sequence). This CDR3 has 16 residues. Between the trimmed V and J ends, which lost 2 bases and 0 bases, there was a span of 11 bases. CDR3 sequence (DNA): TGTGCCAGCAGTTACGGGGTCCCGGATAGCAATCAGCCCCAGCATTTT. It specifies CASSYGVPDSNQPQHF.

This clonotype was seen only a few times. The chain has TRBV18 and TRBJ2-6, with D possibly matching TRBD1 (6 bases). The CDR3 contains 17 residues. Deletions cut 4 bases from V and 0 bases from J, with 13 bases between. Germline V CDR1 and CDR2: KGHSH, LQKENI. The CDR3 region is CASSHRQENSGANVLTF. The CDR3 bases are TGTGCCAGCTCACATAGACAGGAAAACTCTGGGGCCAACGTCCTGACTTTC.